Listed here are 25 T cell receptor beta chains from one sample, sequenced in a study of technical replicates of blood from a handful of donors. Profiled with immunoSEQ multiplex PCR; TCRdb holds only in-frame clones, not every one. Of approximately 90,000 clones in the sample, approximately 95% were seen once. The source material was T cells isolated from PBMCs. These receptor sequences come from a human donor in good health.

The genes are TRBV12-1 and TRBJ1-2. TRBV12-1 is deemed a pseudogene. This CDR3 is built from 12 residues. This CDR3 is CASSFGWDGYTF. The CDR3 DNA reads TGTGCCAGCAGCTTCGGGTGGGATGGCTACACCTTC.

This rearrangement joins TRBV25-1 to TRBJ2-7, with 7 bases fitting TRBD2. V lost 5 bases, J lost 6 bases, and 7 bases stayed unmatched. The CDR3 has 13 residues. Germline CDR1 MGHDK, CDR2 SYGVNS. The CDR3 reads CASSRGTKSEQYF. In nucleotides, the CDR3 is TGTGCCAGCAGTCGGGGGACTAAGTCCGAGCAGTACTTC.

This chain connects TRBV18 to TRBJ1-2; D is possibly TRBD1 (6 bases). V dropped 0 bases and J dropped 2 bases, with 10 bases sitting between them. The CDR3 spans 15 residues. Germline loops: CDR1 KGHSH, CDR2 LQKENI. The CDR3 coding sequence is TGTGCCAGCTCACCACCGACAGGACTCAACTATGGCTACACCTTC. Its protein product is CASSPPTGLNYGYTF.

This chain connects TRBV29-1 to TRBJ2-1; possible D gene TRBD2, 5 bases. The ends were cut back, 6 bases at V and 6 bases at J, with 18 bases in the middle. Germline CDR1 and CDR2: SQVTM and ANQGSEA. This CDR3 region has 14 residues. The CDR3 nucleotides read TGCAGCGTCCTATACGAGGGTGGCATCAATGAGCAGTTCTTC. Its protein is CSVLYEGGINEQFF.

The gene calls are TRBV4-2 and TRBJ2-3, with D tentatively TRBD2 (5 bases). This CDR3 contains 17 residues. Germline CDR1 and CDR2: LGHNA and YNFKEQ. Trimming left V 2 bases short and J 3 bases short, with 18 bases between. The CDR3 DNA is TGTGCCAGCAGCCAAAGACTTTCCGGAGGAAGTACAGATACGCAGTATTTT. Amino acid sequence: CASSQRLSGGSTDTQYF.

In this sample, this clone turned up once. The V gene is TRBV6-6, the J gene TRBJ2-7; D remains ambiguous. CDR1 is MNHNY, CDR2 SVGAGI, per germline (reference sequence). The ends were cut back, 6 bases at V and 4 bases at J, with 7 bases in the middle. This CDR3 contains 11 residues. CDR3 sequence: CASRTPYEQYF. The CDR3 nucleotides are TGTGCCAGCAGAACTCCGTACGAGCAGTACTTC.

The V gene is TRBV6-1, the J gene TRBJ2-5; no definite D call. CDR3 size: 14 residues. V gave up 2 bases and J gave up 7 bases, with 14 bases separating them. Germline V gene data show CDR1 as MNHNS and CDR2 as SASEGT. The CDR3 is CASSEHTPAGTQYF. As DNA, the CDR3 is TGTGCCAGCAGTGAACACACACCCGCTGGGACCCAGTACTTC.

The chain carries TRBV7-9 and TRBJ2-1; D is possibly TRBD2 (6 bases). CDR1 and CDR2 (germline): SEHNR, FQNEAQ (reference sequence). CDR3 size: 16 residues. V lost 4 bases to trimming and J lost 0 bases, with 13 bases between them. The CDR3 sequence is CASSYPLAYSYNEQFF. As DNA, the CDR3 is TGTGCCAGCAGCTACCCCCTAGCGTACTCCTACAATGAGCAGTTCTTC.

The CDR3, as DNA: TGTGCCAGCAGCGCAATTAGTGGTGAGCAGTTCTTC. This codes for CASSAISGEQFF. This chain links TRBV9 with TRBJ2-1; D is undetermined. Germline V gene sequence: CDR1 SGDLS, CDR2 YYNGEE. Trimming removed 3 bases from V and 9 bases from J, with 10 bases in between. This CDR3 is built from 12 residues.

The CDR3 nucleotides are TGTGCCAGCAGTGCCGACAGGGTCGACATTCAGTACTTC. Protein sequence: CASSADRVDIQYF. V and J are TRBV2 and TRBJ2-4, with TRBD1 matching 7 bases. V gave up 4 bases and J gave up 8 bases; unmatched junction bases: 5. This CDR3 comprises 13 residues. Germline V gives CDR1 SNHLY, CDR2 FYNNEI.

The rearrangement joins TRBV5-1 to TRBJ2-7, with 7 bases matching TRBD1. Trimming at V came to 4 bases and at J to 3 bases, leaving 7 bases not matched to a gene. CDR3 length: 14 amino acids. Per the germline V gene, CDR1 is SGHRS and CDR2 is YFSETQ. The CDR3 region has the DNA TGCGCCAGCAGCCCCGGGGACAGTGGCTACGAGCAGTACTTC. Translation: CASSPGDSGYEQYF.

V is TRBV30 and J is TRBJ1-2; a weak D match, TRBD1 (6 bases). The CDR3 sequence is 12 residues long. Germline V lookup: CDR1 GTSNPN, CDR2 SVGIG (reference sequence). V shed 4 bases and J shed 7 bases, with 13 bases lying between them. CDR3 DNA sequence: TGTGCCTGGAACCACGCAGGGGTTGGCTACACCTTC. It codes for CAWNHAGVGYTF.

V is TRBV19 and J is TRBJ2-2; weak D call: TRBD1 (5 bases). CDR1 and CDR2 (germline): LNHDA, SQIVND (reference sequence). V lost 2 bases and J 2 bases, leaving 15 bases between the germline ends. This CDR3 is built from 17 residues. CDR3 loop: CASSITDSGRNTGELFF. As DNA, the CDR3 is TGTGCCAGTAGTATAACCGACAGTGGACGAAACACCGGGGAGCTGTTTTTT.

The chain combines TRBV10-2 with TRBJ1-3; D remains ambiguous. V was trimmed by 2 bases and J by 5 bases, leaving 4 bases between them. CDR1 WSHSY and CDR2 SAAADI come from the germline V gene. CDR3 length equals 12 residues. In DNA, the CDR3 is TGCGCCAGCAGTGAGGGCAGAAACACCATATATTTT. As protein: CASSEGRNTIYF.

The chain has TRBV15 and TRBJ2-7; D not certain. CDR1 is LNHNV and CDR2 is YYDKDF in the germline V gene (reference sequence). CDR3 length: 14 residues. The ends were cut back, 3 bases at V and 1 base at J, with 10 bases in the middle. CDR3 DNA: TGTGCCACCAGCAGTCTTAGTGAGTCCTACGAGCAGTACTTC. This sequence encodes CATSSLSESYEQYF.

This clone was seen only once. The rearrangement uses TRBV19 and TRBJ2-3; TRBD1 aligns across 9 bases. Unmatched junction bases numbered 6, after V lost 4 bases and J lost 4 bases. This CDR3 has 15 amino acids. Per the germline V gene, CDR1 is LNHDA and CDR2 is SQIVND (reference sequence). CDR3 in amino acids: CASSSRDRAADTQYF. The CDR3 DNA reads TGTGCCAGTAGTAGCCGGGACAGGGCCGCAGATACGCAGTATTTT.

V gene TRBV5-5 combines with J gene TRBJ1-1; D not resolved. This CDR3 has 12 residues. V lost 5 bases to trimming and J lost 6 bases, with 11 bases between them. The V gene's germline CDR1 is SGHKS and CDR2 YYEKEE (reference sequence). CDR3 region: CASRYSSAEAFF. DNA of the CDR3: TGTGCCAGCAGGTACAGCTCGGCTGAAGCTTTCTTT.

The chain couples TRBV11-3 to TRBJ2-1, with TRBD1 matching over 8 bases. The CDR3 has 14 residues. V shed 5 bases, J shed 9 bases, and the junction held 9 bases outside the gene matches. Looked up from germline, CDR1 is SGHNT and CDR2 is YENEEA. As DNA, the CDR3 is TGTGCCAGCAGCCGCAGGACAGGGAGCGGTGAGCAGTTCTTC. Residues: CASSRRTGSGEQFF.

The chain uses TRBV6-1 and TRBJ2-5; D might be TRBD1 (6 bases). From germline, CDR1 is MNHNS and CDR2 SASEGT. V was pared by 5 bases and J by 1 base, with 14 bases between. This CDR3 is built from 15 residues. The DNA of the CDR3 is TGTGCCAGCAGTCAAAGAGGGACATTCCAAGAGACCCAGTACTTC. Translating it yields CASSQRGTFQETQYF.

V usage is TRBV5-1 and J usage is TRBJ1-3, with unresolved D. Germline CDR1 reads SGHRS; CDR2 reads YFSETQ. This CDR3 is 12 amino acids long. Deletions cut 3 bases from V and 7 bases from J, with 8 bases between. This chain's CDR3 is CASSSEQNTIYF. CDR3 nucleotide sequence: TGCGCCAGCAGCTCCGAACAGAACACCATATATTTT.

The gene calls are TRBV5-1 and TRBJ2-2, with TRBD2 as a possible D gene (5 bases). V lost 4 bases to trimming and J lost 4 bases, with 11 bases between them. Germline V gives CDR1 SGHRS, CDR2 YFSETQ. There are 14 residues in the CDR3. The DNA for the CDR3 is TGCGCCAGCAGCGAGGGCTCGGGCACCGGGGAGCTGTTTTTT. The encoded protein is CASSEGSGTGELFF.

The chain couples TRBV6-5 to TRBJ1-2; a possible D gene is TRBD1 (5 bases). Germline V gene data show CDR1 as MNHEY and CDR2 as SVGAGI. V was cut by 5 bases and J by 1 base, with 14 bases left in between. CDR3 length equals 15 residues. The CDR3: CASSPDSPFNYGYTF. CDR3 coding DNA: TGTGCCAGCAGTCCTGACAGCCCCTTTAACTATGGCTACACCTTC.

CDR3 sequence: CASSHIIGDRGPGYEQYF. In nucleotides, the CDR3 is TGTGCCAGCAGCCATATAATCGGGGACAGGGGGCCAGGCTACGAGCAGTACTTC. The V call is TRBV28, the J call TRBJ2-7; the match to TRBD1 covers 12 bases. Germline trimming cut 6 bases from V and 3 bases from J; bases unmatched to any gene: 15. Per germline, CDR1 MDHEN and CDR2 SYDVKM. The CDR3 spans 18 residues.

The chain couples TRBV19 to TRBJ1-6; no firm D call. The CDR3 totals 17 residues. The V end was cut by 3 bases, the J end by 0 bases, with 12 bases between. The germline CDR1 and CDR2 sequences are LNHDA and SQIVND (reference sequence). The CDR3 here is CASSIGLGNSYNSPLHF. The CDR3 nucleotides read TGTGCCAGTAGTATTGGACTCGGGAACTCCTATAATTCACCCCTCCACTTT.

V and J are TRBV4-1 and TRBJ2-7, with D perhaps TRBD1 (6 bases). The germline gives CDR1 MGHRA, CDR2 YSYEKL. Deletions cut 1 base from V and 1 base from J, with 17 bases between. The CDR3 totals 17 residues. DNA of the CDR3: TGCGCCAGCAGCCAAGGGTCCCGCCGGGACACATCCTACGAGCAGTACTTC. Protein sequence: CASSQGSRRDTSYEQYF.